This T cell receptor (beta chain) was documented in a study of blood T cell repertoires in COVID-19 (dated by TCRdb to 2019 to 2021). For the study in its entirety: Samples from collaborators originated in the United States, Italy and Spain and spanned both the acute and convalescent phases of COVID-19. The material from the prospective study consisted of cDNA or gDNA derived from T cells, B-cell-depleted T cells, or PBMCs. The dataset comprised deeply sampled blood TCRbeta repertoires from subjects exposed to, actively infected with, or recovered from COVID-19. A freely available public database, intended as a resource for researchers studying the immune response to SARS-CoV-2, is where the repertoires were released. Samples came from the ongoing ImmuneRACE study (first 160 participants) plus 1,254 subjects from 6 global collaborators. A de-identified subject ID, COVID-19 status, age in years and sex were almost always included in the sample metadata. Where HLA class I and class II types were available, the types were taken from metadata supplied by the sample provider, not from assay-based typing. On the study overall, not on this receptor specifically: Clinical and demographic metadata were provided uncurated, with the amount varying by source and participant.

Remarks on this clone: It has no known antigen specificity. No base qualities exist here, and no much larger clone lies one base off it.

The trim is 3 bases for V and 4 bases for J, with a gap of 5 bases between the germline ends. Counted from cysteine to phenylalanine, this CDR3 has 12 amino acids. The kept DNA is CDR3 alone, 36 bases in frame from the first base. Based on the germline V gene, the CDR1 and CDR2 sequences are SGHDT and YYEEEE. Each collaborating institution followed its own protocols to collect whole blood in K2EDTA tubes. For TCRbeta analysis, collaborators shipped samples in one of three forms: frozen whole blood, isolated PBMCs, or DNA extracted from either of those sample types. The immunoSEQ Assay, a bias-controlled multiplex PCR, was used to amplify TCRbeta CDR3 regions from genomic DNA. Regarding the original processing steps: Within the assay, amplification of reference gene primers was used to estimate how many nucleated cells each sample contained. To quantify the absolute abundance of each unique TCRbeta CDR3 rearrangement, sequence reads were collapsed and filtered. For each sample, productive Simpson clonality was calculated as the square root of Simpson's diversity index across productive rearrangements. The table comes from immuneACCESS by way of TCRdb, which keeps in-frame sequences with V and J called. Part of the clones is missing from these tables; in studies checked, under half for an unresolved V gene and the rest for unknown reasons. V, J and clone size were drawn from that table, and D and trimming were deduced from the DNA. The sample includes about 80,000 clones, with roughly 82% observed a single time. Together, the top ten hold less than 25% of the sample.

This TCR was sampled from a human donor in a cohort sampled during active COVID-19. Material: peripheral blood. The sequence joins TRBV5-6 to TRBJ1-5, with no reliable assignment of the D segment. CDR3 protein: CASSSLNQPQHF. The DNA sequence is as follows: TGTGCCAGCAGCTCTCTTAATCAGCCCCAGCATTTT.